This T cell receptor beta chain came from a study of PD-L1 blockade in urothelial cancer. Measured with immunoSEQ multiplex PCR; TCRdb has only the in-frame clones, and not every one. Of about 52,000 clones in the sample, 60% to 85% are singletons; the top ten hold around 3.4%. A single count supports this clone. The sequence came from a man in his sixties or seventies with urothelial cancer. Sequenced material: PBMCs, taken around atezolizumab (anti-PD-L1) treatment.

The DNA for the CDR3 is TGTGCCAGCAGCTTAGACTCCACCGGGGAGCTGTTTTTT. Protein: CASSLDSTGELFF. The rearrangement uses TRBV11-2 and TRBJ2-2; no reliable D call. V gave up 0 bases and J gave up 4 bases, with 3 bases separating them. The CDR3 contains 13 residues. From germline, CDR1 is SGHAT and CDR2 FQNNGV.